The 7 T cell receptor beta chains presented below share a single source sample, sequenced in a study of blood T cell repertoires in COVID-19. Clones were sequenced by immunoSEQ multiplex PCR, and TCRdb holds only the in-frame ones, with some missing. Altogether some 320,000 clones are present, 90% being singletons, with the ten largest covering roughly 2.6%. Material: PBMCs or T cells enriched from blood (not recorded which). All receptors derive from a man aged 55 to 70 who had recovered from COVID-19.

CDR3 sequence: CASSSEVGDEKLFF. Here the CDR3 DNA reads TGTGCCAGCAGCTCCGAGGTCGGGGATGAAAAACTGTTTTTT. The genes are TRBV7-6 and TRBJ1-4; no firm D call. The CDR3 extends over 14 amino acids. Germline V gene lookup returns CDR1 SGHVS and CDR2 FNYEAQ. Trimming cost V 4 bases and J 6 bases, with 12 bases left between them.

The chain couples TRBV19 to TRBJ1-6; TRBD1 matches 9 bases. Germline V CDR1 and CDR2: LNHDA, SQIVND (reference sequence). The CDR3 is 16 residues long. The junction had 12 bases not matched to a gene; V was cut back by 5 bases and J by 10 bases. CDR3 DNA: TGTGCCAGTAGTGGCCAGGGACAGGGAGTATACTCACCCCTCCACTTT. It codes for CASSGQGQGVYSPLHF.

This clone has just a few counts. This chain connects TRBV5-1 to TRBJ2-1; perhaps TRBD1 as D (5 bases). Trimming took 0 bases from V and 3 from J, leaving 13 bases between them. Germline V gives CDR1 SGHRS, CDR2 YFSETQ. This CDR3 has 16 residues. CDR3 bases: TGCGCCAGCAGCTTGGGGTCAGGGCATAGCTACAATGAGCAGTTCTTC. This sequence encodes CASSLGSGHSYNEQFF. The complete variable domain, with remaining parts taken from reference TRBV5-1 and TRBJ2-1, reads KAGVTQTPRYLIKTRGQQVTLSCSPISGHRSVSWYQQTPGQGLQFLFEYFSETQRNKGNFPGRFSGRQFSNSRSEMNVSTLELGDSALYLCASSLGSGHSYNEQFFGPGTRLTVL.

The chain employs TRBV15 and TRBJ2-4, with 8 bases aligning to TRBD1. The germline gives CDR1 LNHNV, CDR2 YYDKDF (reference sequence). The V gene end was trimmed by 7 bases and the J gene end by 1 base; junction bases not matched to a gene: 15. The CDR3 covers 18 residues. The chain's CDR3 is CATTPDRVGLEAKNIQYF. The CDR3 DNA follows: TGTGCCACCACACCGGACAGGGTGGGACTTGAGGCCAAAAACATTCAGTACTTC.

This clone was seen just once. The rearrangement joins TRBV7-2 to TRBJ2-2, with TRBD2 matching 8 bases. V gave up 4 bases and J gave up 5 bases; unmatched junction bases: 3. This CDR3 is built from 14 residues. From germline, CDR1 is SGHTA and CDR2 FQGNSA. DNA for the CDR3: TGTGCCAGCAGCTCACGGGGGGGGACCGGGGAGCTGTTTTTT. This translates into CASSSRGGTGELFF.

The chain has TRBV7-2 and TRBJ2-1; D gene ambiguous. CDR1 SGHTA and CDR2 FQGNSA come from the germline V gene. V was clipped by 2 bases and J by 8 bases, with 7 bases between them. The CDR3 contains 12 residues. The CDR3: CASSLSRDEQFF. In nucleotides, the CDR3 is TGTGCCAGCAGCTTATCGCGAGATGAGCAGTTCTTC.

J is TRBJ1-5 and V is TRBV25-1; D is uncertain. Between the trimmed V and J ends, which lost 9 bases and 4 bases, there was a span of 16 bases. Germline V gene data show CDR1 as MGHDK and CDR2 as SYGVNS. CDR3 length equals 14 residues. The CDR3 protein is CASAGRDVNQPQHF. Here the CDR3 DNA reads TGTGCCAGTGCCGGGAGGGATGTGAATCAGCCCCAGCATTTT.